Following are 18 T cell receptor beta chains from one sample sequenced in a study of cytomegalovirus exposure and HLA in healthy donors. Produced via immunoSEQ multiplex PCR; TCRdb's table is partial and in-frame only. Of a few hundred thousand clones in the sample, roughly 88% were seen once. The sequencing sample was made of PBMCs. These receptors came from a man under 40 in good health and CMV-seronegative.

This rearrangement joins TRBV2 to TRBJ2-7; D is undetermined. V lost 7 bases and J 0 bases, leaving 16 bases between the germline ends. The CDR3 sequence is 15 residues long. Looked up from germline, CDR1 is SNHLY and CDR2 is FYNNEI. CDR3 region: CASNRIDTYSYEQYF. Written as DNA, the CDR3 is TGTGCCAGCAACCGCATAGACACTTACTCCTACGAGCAGTACTTC.

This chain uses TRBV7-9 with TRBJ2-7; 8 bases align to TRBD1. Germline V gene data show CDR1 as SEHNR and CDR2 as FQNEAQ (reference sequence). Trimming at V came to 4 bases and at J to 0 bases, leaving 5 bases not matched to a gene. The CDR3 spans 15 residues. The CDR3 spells CASSSGQANSYEQYF. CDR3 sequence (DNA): TGTGCCAGCAGCTCGGGACAGGCCAACTCCTACGAGCAGTACTTC.

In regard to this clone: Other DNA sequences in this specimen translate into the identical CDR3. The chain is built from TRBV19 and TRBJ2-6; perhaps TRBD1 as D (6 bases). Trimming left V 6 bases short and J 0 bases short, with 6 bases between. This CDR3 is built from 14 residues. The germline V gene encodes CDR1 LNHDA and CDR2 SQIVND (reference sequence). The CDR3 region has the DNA TGTGCCAGTAGGACAGGCTCTGGGGCCAACGTCCTGACTTTC. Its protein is CASRTGSGANVLTF.

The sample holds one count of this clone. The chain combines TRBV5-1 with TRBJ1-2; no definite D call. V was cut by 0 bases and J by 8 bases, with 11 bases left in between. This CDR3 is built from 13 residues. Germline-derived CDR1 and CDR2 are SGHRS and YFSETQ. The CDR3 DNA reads TGCGCCAGCAGCTTGGAGGCGGCTATGGGCTACACCTTC. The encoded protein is CASSLEAAMGYTF.

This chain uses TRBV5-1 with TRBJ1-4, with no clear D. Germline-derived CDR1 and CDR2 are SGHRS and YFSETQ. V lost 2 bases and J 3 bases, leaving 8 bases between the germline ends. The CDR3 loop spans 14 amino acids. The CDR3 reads CASSLEQPNEKLFF. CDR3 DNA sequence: TGCGCCAGCAGCTTAGAACAGCCTAATGAAAAACTGTTTTTT. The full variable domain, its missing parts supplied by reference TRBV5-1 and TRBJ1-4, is KAGVTQTPRYLIKTRGQQVTLSCSPISGHRSVSWYQQTPGQGLQFLFEYFSETQRNKGNFPGRFSGRQFSNSRSEMNVSTLELGDSALYLCASSLEQPNEKLFFGSGTQLSVL.

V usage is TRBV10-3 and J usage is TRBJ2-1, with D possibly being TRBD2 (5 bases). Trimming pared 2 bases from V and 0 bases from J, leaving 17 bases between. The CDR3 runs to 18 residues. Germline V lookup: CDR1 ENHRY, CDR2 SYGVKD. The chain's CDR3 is CAISEGLSGESSYNEQFF. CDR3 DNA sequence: TGTGCCATCAGTGAGGGTTTGAGCGGAGAGAGCTCCTACAATGAGCAGTTCTTC.

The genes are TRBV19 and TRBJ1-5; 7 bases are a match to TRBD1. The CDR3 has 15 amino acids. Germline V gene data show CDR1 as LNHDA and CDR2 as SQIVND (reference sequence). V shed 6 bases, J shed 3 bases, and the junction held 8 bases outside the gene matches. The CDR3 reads CASSQKGQDNQPQHF. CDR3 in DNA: TGTGCCAGTAGCCAAAAAGGACAGGACAATCAGCCCCAGCATTTT. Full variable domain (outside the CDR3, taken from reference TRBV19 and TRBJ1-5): DGGITQSPKYLFRKEGQNVTLSCEQNLNHDAMYWYRQDPGQGLRLIYYSQIVNDFQKGDIAEGYSVSREKKESFPLTVTSAQKNPTAFYLCASSQKGQDNQPQHFGDGTRLSIL.

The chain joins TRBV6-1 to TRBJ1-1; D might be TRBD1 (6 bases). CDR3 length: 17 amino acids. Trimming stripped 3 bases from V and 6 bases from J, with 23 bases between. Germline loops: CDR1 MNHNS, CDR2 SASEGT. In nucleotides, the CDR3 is TGTGCCAGCAGTGAGGACCCACAGGGAAATCAGAAGCCTGAAGCTTTCTTT. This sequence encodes CASSEDPQGNQKPEAFF.

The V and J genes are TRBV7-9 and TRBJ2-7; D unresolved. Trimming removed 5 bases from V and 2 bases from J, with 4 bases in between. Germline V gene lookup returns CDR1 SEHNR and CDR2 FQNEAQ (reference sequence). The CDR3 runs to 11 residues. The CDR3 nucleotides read TGTGCCAGCAGCAATACCTACGAGCAGTACTTC. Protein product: CASSNTYEQYF.

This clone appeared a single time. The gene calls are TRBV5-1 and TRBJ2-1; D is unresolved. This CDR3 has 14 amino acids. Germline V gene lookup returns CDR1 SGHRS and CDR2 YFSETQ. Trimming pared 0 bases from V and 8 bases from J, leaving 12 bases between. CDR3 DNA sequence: TGCGCCAGCAGCTTGGGGCGGATTTATGATGAGCAGTTCTTC. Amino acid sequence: CASSLGRIYDEQFF.

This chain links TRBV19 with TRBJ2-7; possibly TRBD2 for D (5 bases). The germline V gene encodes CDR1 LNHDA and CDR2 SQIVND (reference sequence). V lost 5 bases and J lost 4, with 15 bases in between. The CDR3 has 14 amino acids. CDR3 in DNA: TGTGCCAGTAGTCCACGAGGGTTCTGGTACGAGCAGTACTTC. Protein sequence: CASSPRGFWYEQYF. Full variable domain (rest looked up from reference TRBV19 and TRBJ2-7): DGGITQSPKYLFRKEGQNVTLSCEQNLNHDAMYWYRQDPGQGLRLIYYSQIVNDFQKGDIAEGYSVSREKKESFPLTVTSAQKNPTAFYLCASSPRGFWYEQYFGPGTRLTVT.

The CDR3 DNA reads as TGCAGTGCGCCACAAGGGCTCGGGAAGTTCTTC. Its translation is CSAPQGLGKFF. This chain links TRBV20-1 with TRBJ2-1; D possibly corresponds to TRBD2 (5 bases). The V end lost 6 bases, the J end lost 14 bases, and 17 bases lay between the germline ends. Germline CDR1 is DFQATT and CDR2 is SNEGSKA (reference sequence). CDR3 size: 11 residues.

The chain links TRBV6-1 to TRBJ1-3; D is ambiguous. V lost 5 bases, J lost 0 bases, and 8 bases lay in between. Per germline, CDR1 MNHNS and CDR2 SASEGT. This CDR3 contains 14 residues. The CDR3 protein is CASSPQYSGNTIYF. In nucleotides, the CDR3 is TGTGCCAGCAGTCCCCAGTACTCTGGAAACACCATATATTTT.

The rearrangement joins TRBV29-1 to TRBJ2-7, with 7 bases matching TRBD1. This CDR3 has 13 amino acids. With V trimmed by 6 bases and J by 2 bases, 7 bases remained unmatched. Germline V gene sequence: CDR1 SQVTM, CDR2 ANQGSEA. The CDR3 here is CSVTRQGTYEQYF. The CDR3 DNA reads TGCAGCGTAACCCGACAGGGCACCTACGAGCAGTACTTC.

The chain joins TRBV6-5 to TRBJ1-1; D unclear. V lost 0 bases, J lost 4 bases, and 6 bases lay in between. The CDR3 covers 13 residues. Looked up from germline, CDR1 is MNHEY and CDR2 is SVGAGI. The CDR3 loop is CASSYSRGTEAFF. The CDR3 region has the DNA TGTGCCAGCAGTTACTCGCGGGGCACTGAAGCTTTCTTT.

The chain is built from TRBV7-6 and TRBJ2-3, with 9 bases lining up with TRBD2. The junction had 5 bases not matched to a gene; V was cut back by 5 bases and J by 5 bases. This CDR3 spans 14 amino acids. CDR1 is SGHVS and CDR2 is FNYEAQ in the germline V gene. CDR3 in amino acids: CASSRSGGRDTQYF. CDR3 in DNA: TGTGCCAGCAGCCGTAGCGGGGGCCGAGATACGCAGTATTTT.

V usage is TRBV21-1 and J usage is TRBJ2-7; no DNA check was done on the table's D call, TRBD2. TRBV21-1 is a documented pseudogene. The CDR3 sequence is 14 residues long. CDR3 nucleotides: TGTGCCAGCAGCAAAGCGTACGAGGGCTACGAGCAGTACTTC. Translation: CASSKAYEGYEQYF.

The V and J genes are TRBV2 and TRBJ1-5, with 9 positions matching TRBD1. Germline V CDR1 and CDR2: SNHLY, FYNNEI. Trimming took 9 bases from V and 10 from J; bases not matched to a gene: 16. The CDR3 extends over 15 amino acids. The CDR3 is CASKKQGAEGSPQHF. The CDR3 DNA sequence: TGTGCCAGTAAGAAACAGGGGGCCGAGGGATCACCCCAGCATTTT.